The rows below give T cell receptor beta chains drawn from one sample of a study of blood T cells in healthy people across ages. TCRdb fed the 5' RACE reads into MiXCR, producing one record per CDR3 protein. This repertoire shows roughly 680,000 distinct CDR3 sequences, 40% to 65% found once; its top ten account for approximately 13%. The material sequenced was blood. The source of these receptors is a woman of 80 years or more in good health. Both conserved end residues are part of each CDR3. Each record gives: CDR3 DNA, CDR3 protein, V gene, clone size, CDR3 length, J gene, D gene. A D gene is named only where the DNA matches it firmly. Size tells how often a clone was seen (once, few, many) or the class of an expanded clone, and some rows leave it out.

CDR3nt: TGTGCCAGCTATCAAAGGGCCTCTGGGGCCAACGTCCTGACTTTC
CDR3aa: CASYQRASGANVLTF
v_gene: TRBV6-6
abundance: NA
len: 15
j_gene: TRBJ2-6
d_gene: NA

CDR3nt: TGCAGTGCTAGAGATCTAACGAGCGGTTATCCTGGCACAGATACGCAGTATTTT
CDR3aa: CSARDLTSGYPGTDTQYF
v_gene: TRBV20-1
abundance: NA
len: 18
j_gene: TRBJ2-3
d_gene: NA

CDR3nt: TGTGCCAGCAGTCCCCTCGACAATGAGCAGTACTTC
CDR3aa: CASSPLDNEQYF
v_gene: TRBV12-3/TRBV12-4
abundance: few
len: 12
j_gene: TRBJ2-5
d_gene: NA

CDR3nt: TGTGCCTGGAGTTCACAGTCAGGCGGTACACCCCTCCACTTT
CDR3aa: CAWSSQSGGTPLHF
v_gene: TRBV30
abundance: NA
len: 14
j_gene: TRBJ1-6
d_gene: NA

CDR3nt: TGTGCCAGCAGCCCATTCCCAACAGGGAGAGATCAGCCCCAGCATTTT
CDR3aa: CASSPFPTGRDQPQHF
v_gene: TRBV12-3/TRBV12-4
abundance: once
len: 16
j_gene: TRBJ1-5
d_gene: NA

CDR3nt: TGCGCCAGCAGCCCGACTAGCGGGAGGGCGGGTAATGAGCAGTTCTTC
CDR3aa: CASSPTSGRAGNEQFF
v_gene: TRBV5-1
abundance: many
len: 16
j_gene: TRBJ2-1
d_gene: TRBD2

CDR3nt: TGTGCCTGCAGTTCGACAGGGGGCAGGGGTCAGCCCCAGCATTTT
CDR3aa: CACSSTGGRGQPQHF
v_gene: TRBV27
abundance: once
len: 15
j_gene: TRBJ1-5
d_gene: TRBD1

CDR3nt: TGTGCCAGCAGTAAGGTAGCGGGACCCCACGGGGAGCAGTTCTTC
CDR3aa: CASSKVAGPHGEQFF
v_gene: TRBV6-5
abundance: NA
len: 15
j_gene: TRBJ2-1
d_gene: TRBD2

CDR3nt: TGTGCCAGCAGTGTTATTTGGGACCCCTCGACCCAGTACTTC
CDR3aa: CASSVIWDPSTQYF
v_gene: TRBV28
abundance: many
len: 14
j_gene: TRBJ2-5
d_gene: NA

CDR3nt: TGTGCCAGCAGCCGTGGGACTAGCGGCCCGCGGGGTACGCAGTATTTT
CDR3aa: CASSRGTSGPRGTQYF
v_gene: TRBV11-1
abundance: NA
len: 16
j_gene: TRBJ2-3
d_gene: TRBD2

CDR3nt: TGTGCCAGCAGTCCGGAAATGACAGGCACCGGGGAGCTGTTTTTT
CDR3aa: CASSPEMTGTGELFF
v_gene: TRBV27
abundance: NA
len: 15
j_gene: TRBJ2-2
d_gene: NA

CDR3nt: TGTGCCAGCAGCTTAGTGTCAGGGACCTACAATGAGCAGTTCTTC
CDR3aa: CASSLVSGTYNEQFF
v_gene: TRBV7-3
abundance: many
len: 15
j_gene: TRBJ2-1
d_gene: NA

CDR3nt: TGTGCCAGCACCTCCCGAGCGGTCCAAGAGACCCAGTACTTC
CDR3aa: CASTSRAVQETQYF
v_gene: TRBV3-1
abundance: once
len: 14
j_gene: TRBJ2-5
d_gene: NA

CDR3nt: TGTGCCAGCAGTTTGGTACAGATGAACACTGAAGCTTTCTTT
CDR3aa: CASSLVQMNTEAFF
v_gene: TRBV5-1
abundance: many
len: 14
j_gene: TRBJ1-1
d_gene: NA

CDR3nt: TGTGCCGTCCTAAGGGCTAGCGGGAACAATGAGCAGTTCTTC
CDR3aa: CAVLRASGNNEQFF
v_gene: TRBV6-5
abundance: once
len: 14
j_gene: TRBJ2-1
d_gene: TRBD2

CDR3nt: TGCAGTGCCGGGCGTCTAGCGGGGGACAATGAGCAGTTCTTC
CDR3aa: CSAGRLAGDNEQFF
v_gene: TRBV20-1
abundance: NA
len: 14
j_gene: TRBJ2-1
d_gene: TRBD2

CDR3nt: TGCAGCGTGCGGCTAAAAATTTCGCGGGACACTGAAGCTTTCTTT
CDR3aa: CSVRLKISRDTEAFF
v_gene: TRBV29-1
abundance: NA
len: 15
j_gene: TRBJ1-1
d_gene: NA

CDR3nt: TGTGCCAGCAGCCTATCACGCATGGGCCCGAACACTGAAGCTTTCTTT
CDR3aa: CASSLSRMGPNTEAFF
v_gene: TRBV7-3
abundance: NA
len: 16
j_gene: TRBJ1-1
d_gene: NA

CDR3nt: TGTGCCAGCAGTACTAGCAATCAGCCCCAGCATTTT
CDR3aa: CASSTSNQPQHF
v_gene: TRBV27
abundance: few
len: 12
j_gene: TRBJ1-5
d_gene: NA

CDR3nt: TGTGCCAGCCAGATGCCGGGACGGTCGAAGTACACCTTC
CDR3aa: CASQMPGRSKYTF
v_gene: TRBV25-1
abundance: many
len: 13
j_gene: TRBJ1-2
d_gene: NA

CDR3nt: TGTGCCAGCAGCGATGCTAGCGGGATGAACACCGGGGAGCTGTTTTTT
CDR3aa: CASSDASGMNTGELFF
v_gene: TRBV7-6
abundance: NA
len: 16
j_gene: TRBJ2-2
d_gene: TRBD2

CDR3nt: TGTGCCAGCTCACCGGGTCGGGACCACAATGAGCAGTTCTTC
CDR3aa: CASSPGRDHNEQFF
v_gene: TRBV18
abundance: many
len: 14
j_gene: TRBJ2-1
d_gene: NA

CDR3nt: TGTGCCAGCAGTTTCCAGGCACACTGGGACTCTGGGGCCAACGTCCTGACTTTC
CDR3aa: CASSFQAHWDSGANVLTF
v_gene: TRBV12-3/TRBV12-4
abundance: NA
len: 18
j_gene: TRBJ2-6
d_gene: NA

CDR3nt: TGTGCCAGCAGTAGGGGAAGCTCCTACGAGCAGTACTTC
CDR3aa: CASSRGSSYEQYF
v_gene: TRBV7-6
abundance: many
len: 13
j_gene: TRBJ2-7
d_gene: NA

CDR3nt: TGCGCCAGCAGCTACTCTAGCGTTAAATCCTACGAGCAGTACTTC
CDR3aa: CASSYSSVKSYEQYF
v_gene: TRBV5-1
abundance: NA
len: 15
j_gene: TRBJ2-7
d_gene: NA

CDR3nt: TGTGCCAGCAATGGTCAGGGACTAGCGCGGAATGAGCAGTTCTTC
CDR3aa: CASNGQGLARNEQFF
v_gene: TRBV2
abundance: few
len: 15
j_gene: TRBJ2-1
d_gene: TRBD2

CDR3nt: TGTGCCAGCACCGGACTGGGGCACAATGAGCAGTTCTTC
CDR3aa: CASTGLGHNEQFF
v_gene: TRBV12-3/TRBV12-4
abundance: few
len: 13
j_gene: TRBJ2-1
d_gene: NA

CDR3nt: TGTGCCAGCAGCGCGGACAGAAGCAGTGGCTACACCTTC
CDR3aa: CASSADRSSGYTF
v_gene: TRBV2
abundance: NA
len: 13
j_gene: TRBJ1-2
d_gene: NA

CDR3nt: TGTGCCAGCAGTTTAAGCAGGCGACTCTACGAGCAGTACTTC
CDR3aa: CASSLSRRLYEQYF
v_gene: TRBV12-3/TRBV12-4
abundance: NA
len: 14
j_gene: TRBJ2-7
d_gene: NA

CDR3nt: TGTGCCAGCAGTGACTACAGGGGGTATGGCTACACCTTC
CDR3aa: CASSDYRGYGYTF
v_gene: TRBV11-2
abundance: NA
len: 13
j_gene: TRBJ1-2
d_gene: TRBD1

CDR3nt: TGTGCCAGCTCACCGACGCGGGGCGAGTACCAAGAGACCCAGTACTTC
CDR3aa: CASSPTRGEYQETQYF
v_gene: TRBV18
abundance: NA
len: 16
j_gene: TRBJ2-5
d_gene: NA

CDR3nt: TGTGCCAGCAGGTTGGCCCTGGACGAGCAGTACTTC
CDR3aa: CASRLALDEQYF
v_gene: TRBV12-3/TRBV12-4
abundance: NA
len: 12
j_gene: TRBJ2-7
d_gene: NA

CDR3nt: TGCAGCGTTGGGACAGCAAATTCACCCCTCCACTTT
CDR3aa: CSVGTANSPLHF
v_gene: TRBV29-1
abundance: NA
len: 12
j_gene: TRBJ1-6
d_gene: NA

CDR3nt: TGTGCTAGTTTCGCCGGGGCTGGGTCCTACGAGCAGTACTTC
CDR3aa: CASFAGAGSYEQYF
v_gene: TRBV12-5
abundance: NA
len: 14
j_gene: TRBJ2-7
d_gene: NA

CDR3nt: TGTGCCAGCAGCCACCGCCCCAACGGTGAAGCTTTCTTT
CDR3aa: CASSHRPNGEAFF
v_gene: TRBV3-1
abundance: NA
len: 13
j_gene: TRBJ1-1
d_gene: NA

CDR3nt: TGCAGCGTTGAACCCTACGAGCAGTACTTC
CDR3aa: CSVEPYEQYF
v_gene: TRBV29-1
abundance: NA
len: 10
j_gene: TRBJ2-7
d_gene: NA

CDR3nt: TGTGCCAGCTCACCACAGAGCACCAATGAGCAGTTCTTC
CDR3aa: CASSPQSTNEQFF
v_gene: TRBV18
abundance: many
len: 13
j_gene: TRBJ2-1
d_gene: NA

CDR3nt: TGTGCCAGCAGCTTAGTTGGTAGCGCAAATACGCAGTATTTT
CDR3aa: CASSLVGSANTQYF
v_gene: TRBV7-9
abundance: NA
len: 14
j_gene: TRBJ2-3
d_gene: NA

CDR3nt: TGTGCCAGCACCTTATTCGGACTGCAAGAGACCCAGTACTTC
CDR3aa: CASTLFGLQETQYF
v_gene: TRBV7-2
abundance: few
len: 14
j_gene: TRBJ2-5
d_gene: NA

CDR3nt: TGTGCCAGCAGTCTCCGACTAGCGGGTCTCACCGGGGAGCTGTTTTTT
CDR3aa: CASSLRLAGLTGELFF
v_gene: TRBV12-3/TRBV12-4
abundance: NA
len: 16
j_gene: TRBJ2-2
d_gene: TRBD2

CDR3nt: TGTGCCAGCAGTTTAAGGGGGGGCCAGGACAATGAGCAGTTCTTC
CDR3aa: CASSLRGGQDNEQFF
v_gene: TRBV12-3/TRBV12-4
abundance: many
len: 15
j_gene: TRBJ2-1
d_gene: NA

CDR3nt: TGTGCCACTCTGAATCCTCTGGGGAGGATCTACGAGCAGTACTTC
CDR3aa: CATLNPLGRIYEQYF
v_gene: TRBV10-3
abundance: many
len: 15
j_gene: TRBJ2-7
d_gene: NA

CDR3nt: TGTGCCACCAGACCGGGACAGGGGGTAAAAACTGAAGCTTTCTTT
CDR3aa: CATRPGQGVKTEAFF
v_gene: TRBV24-1
abundance: few
len: 15
j_gene: TRBJ1-1
d_gene: TRBD1

CDR3nt: TGTGCCAGCAAAAGCAGGGAAGCAACTAATGAAAAACTGTTTTTT
CDR3aa: CASKSREATNEKLFF
v_gene: TRBV27
abundance: NA
len: 15
j_gene: TRBJ1-4
d_gene: NA

CDR3nt: TGTGCCAGCAGCTTATCGGTTCGGTCGGAGCAAGAGACCCAGTACTTC
CDR3aa: CASSLSVRSEQETQYF
v_gene: TRBV7-9
abundance: NA
len: 16
j_gene: TRBJ2-5
d_gene: NA

CDR3nt: TGTGCCAGCAGTGAAGGCGGGAGGTCCTACAATGAGCAGTTCTTC
CDR3aa: CASSEGGRSYNEQFF
v_gene: TRBV2
abundance: many
len: 15
j_gene: TRBJ2-1
d_gene: TRBD2

CDR3nt: TGCGCCAGCAGCTTGTTTGCTAGCGGGGGGTACAATGAGCAGTTCTTC
CDR3aa: CASSLFASGGYNEQFF
v_gene: TRBV5-1
abundance: many
len: 16
j_gene: TRBJ2-1
d_gene: TRBD2

CDR3nt: TGTGCCAGCAGCCCGATAAGGGCCAACGTCCTGACTTTC
CDR3aa: CASSPIRANVLTF
v_gene: TRBV27
abundance: many
len: 13
j_gene: TRBJ2-6
d_gene: NA

CDR3nt: TGTGCCAGCACTTTAGGGCCTGAAAAACTGTTTTTT
CDR3aa: CASTLGPEKLFF
v_gene: TRBV12-3/TRBV12-4
abundance: NA
len: 12
j_gene: TRBJ1-4
d_gene: NA

CDR3nt: TGCAGTGCCCCAGACACGGGAGGCCCTAGAAGCAATCAGCCCCAGCATTTT
CDR3aa: CSAPDTGGPRSNQPQHF
v_gene: TRBV20-1
abundance: NA
len: 17
j_gene: TRBJ1-5
d_gene: NA

CDR3nt: TGCAGCGTTGCGGACAGGGGACCCCTCTACGAGCAGTACTTC
CDR3aa: CSVADRGPLYEQYF
v_gene: TRBV29-1
abundance: NA
len: 14
j_gene: TRBJ2-7
d_gene: TRBD1

CDR3nt: TGCAGTGCCCGCACTAGCGGGGGGACCTCCTACGAGCAGTACTTC
CDR3aa: CSARTSGGTSYEQYF
v_gene: TRBV20-1
abundance: NA
len: 15
j_gene: TRBJ2-7
d_gene: TRBD2

CDR3nt: TGTGCCAGCAGTTTACTTCTCGGTAGCTCCTACGAGCAGTACTTC
CDR3aa: CASSLLLGSSYEQYF
v_gene: TRBV28
abundance: many
len: 15
j_gene: TRBJ2-7
d_gene: NA

CDR3nt: TGCAGTGCCAGAAAACCGGGCAGCACAGATACGCAGTATTTT
CDR3aa: CSARKPGSTDTQYF
v_gene: TRBV20-1
abundance: NA
len: 14
j_gene: TRBJ2-3
d_gene: NA

CDR3nt: TGCAGCGTTGTACAGGATTCCAACGAGCAGTACTTC
CDR3aa: CSVVQDSNEQYF
v_gene: TRBV29-1
abundance: many
len: 12
j_gene: TRBJ2-7
d_gene: NA

CDR3nt: TGCGCCAGCAGCCAAGAAAGATCGGGGAAACGACAACAGTTCTTC
CDR3aa: CASSQERSGKRQQFF
v_gene: TRBV4-1
abundance: NA
len: 15
j_gene: TRBJ2-1
d_gene: NA

CDR3nt: TGCAGTGCTTTGGCCGGGAGTGAGCAGTACTTC
CDR3aa: CSALAGSEQYF
v_gene: TRBV20-1
abundance: NA
len: 11
j_gene: TRBJ2-5
d_gene: NA

CDR3nt: TGTGCCAGCAGCTTTAGGGGCCCCGGGACAGCGAGCTCCTACGAGCAGTACTTC
CDR3aa: CASSFRGPGTASSYEQYF
v_gene: TRBV7-9
abundance: NA
len: 18
j_gene: TRBJ2-7
d_gene: TRBD1

CDR3nt: TGTGCCAGCAGTCGCAGCGGGGGTACTCAGTACTTC
CDR3aa: CASSRSGGTQYF
v_gene: TRBV12-3/TRBV12-4
abundance: many
len: 12
j_gene: TRBJ2-4
d_gene: TRBD2

CDR3nt: TGTGCCAGCAGCTTTGGGGGCGCGAACAATGAGCAGTTCTTC
CDR3aa: CASSFGGANNEQFF
v_gene: TRBV7-3
abundance: many
len: 14
j_gene: TRBJ2-1
d_gene: NA